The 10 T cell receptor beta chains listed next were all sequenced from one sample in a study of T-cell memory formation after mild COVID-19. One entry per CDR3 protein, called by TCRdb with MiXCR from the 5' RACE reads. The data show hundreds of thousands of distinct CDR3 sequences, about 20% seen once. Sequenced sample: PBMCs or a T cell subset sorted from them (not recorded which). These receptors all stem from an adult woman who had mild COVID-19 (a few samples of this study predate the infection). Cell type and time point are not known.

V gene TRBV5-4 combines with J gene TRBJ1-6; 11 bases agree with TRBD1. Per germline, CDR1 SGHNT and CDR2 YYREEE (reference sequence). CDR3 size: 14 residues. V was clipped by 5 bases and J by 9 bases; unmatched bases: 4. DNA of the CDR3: TGTGCCAGCAGATCGGGACAGGGGGGTTCACCCCTCCACTTT. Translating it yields CASRSGQGGSPLHF. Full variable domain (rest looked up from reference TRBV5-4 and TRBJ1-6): ETGVTQSPTHLIKTRGQQVTLRCSSQSGHNTVSWYQQALGQGPQFIFQYYREEENGRGNFPPRFSGLQFPNYSSELNVNALELDDSALYLCASRSGQGGSPLHFGNGTRLTVT.

The CDR3 spells CATSRAPKDRRDQPQHF. The CDR3 coding sequence is TGTGCCACCAGCAGAGCCCCAAAAGACAGGAGGGATCAGCCCCAGCATTTT. This chain uses TRBV15 with TRBJ1-5, with a possible D match to TRBD1 (6 bases). CDR1 and CDR2 (germline): LNHNV, YYDKDF (reference sequence). This CDR3 is built from 17 residues. Trimming took 1 base from V and 5 from J, leaving 18 bases between them.

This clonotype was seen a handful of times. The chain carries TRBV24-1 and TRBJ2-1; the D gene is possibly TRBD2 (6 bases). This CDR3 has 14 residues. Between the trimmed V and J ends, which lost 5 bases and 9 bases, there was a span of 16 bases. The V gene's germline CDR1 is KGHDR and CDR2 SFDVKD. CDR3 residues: CATSAAGREGEQFF. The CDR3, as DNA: TGTGCCACCAGTGCCGCCGGGCGGGAAGGTGAGCAGTTCTTC.

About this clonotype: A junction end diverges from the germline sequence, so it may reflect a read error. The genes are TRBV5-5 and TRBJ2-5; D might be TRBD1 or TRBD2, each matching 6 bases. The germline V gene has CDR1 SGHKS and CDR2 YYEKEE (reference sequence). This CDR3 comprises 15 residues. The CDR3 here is CASSAAEGGQETHYF. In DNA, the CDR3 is TGTGCCAGCAGCGCGGCCGAGGGGGGTCAAGAGACCCATTACTTC. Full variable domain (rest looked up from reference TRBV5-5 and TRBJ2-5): DAGVTQSPTHLIKTRGQQVTLRCSPISGHKSVSWYQQVLGQGPQFIFQYYEKEERGRGNFPDRFSARQFPNYSSELNVNALLLGDSALYLCASSAAEGGQETHYFGPGTRLLVL.

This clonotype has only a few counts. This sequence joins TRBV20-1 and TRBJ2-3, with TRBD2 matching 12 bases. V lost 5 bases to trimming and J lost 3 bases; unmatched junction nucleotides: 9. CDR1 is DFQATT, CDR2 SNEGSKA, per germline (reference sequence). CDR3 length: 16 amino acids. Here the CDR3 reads CSAPLAGGQVTDTQYF. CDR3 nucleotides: TGCAGTGCTCCACTAGCGGGGGGTCAGGTTACAGATACGCAGTATTTT.

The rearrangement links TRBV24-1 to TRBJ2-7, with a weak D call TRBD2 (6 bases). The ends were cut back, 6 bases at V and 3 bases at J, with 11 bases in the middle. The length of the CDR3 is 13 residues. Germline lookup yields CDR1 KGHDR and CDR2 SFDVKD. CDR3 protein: CATSMVGGYEQYF. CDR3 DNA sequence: TGTGCCACCAGTATGGTCGGGGGCTACGAGCAGTACTTC.

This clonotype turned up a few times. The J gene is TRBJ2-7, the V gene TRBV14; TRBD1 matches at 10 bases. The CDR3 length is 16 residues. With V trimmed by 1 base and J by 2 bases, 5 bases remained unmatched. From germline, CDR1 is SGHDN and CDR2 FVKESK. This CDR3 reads CASSQAGQGVAYEQYF. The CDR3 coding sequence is TGTGCCAGCAGCCAAGCCGGACAGGGGGTGGCCTACGAGCAGTACTTC.

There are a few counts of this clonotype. CDR3 DNA: TGTGCCAGCAGACGAACAGGGGGGCAAGAGACCCAGTACTTC. It specifies CASRRTGGQETQYF. The rearrangement joins TRBV2 to TRBJ2-5; 8 bases fit TRBD1. The CDR3 totals 14 residues. Germline V gene lookup returns CDR1 SNHLY and CDR2 FYNNEI. The V segment lost 6 bases and the J segment 2 bases; nucleotides outside the gene matches: 5.

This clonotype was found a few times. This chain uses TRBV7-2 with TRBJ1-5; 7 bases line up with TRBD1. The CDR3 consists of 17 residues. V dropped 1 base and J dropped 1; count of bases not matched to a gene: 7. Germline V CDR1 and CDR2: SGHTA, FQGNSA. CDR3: CASSLDAGGWSNQPQHF. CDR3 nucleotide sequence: TGTGCCAGCAGCTTAGATGCAGGGGGATGGAGCAATCAGCCCCAGCATTTT.

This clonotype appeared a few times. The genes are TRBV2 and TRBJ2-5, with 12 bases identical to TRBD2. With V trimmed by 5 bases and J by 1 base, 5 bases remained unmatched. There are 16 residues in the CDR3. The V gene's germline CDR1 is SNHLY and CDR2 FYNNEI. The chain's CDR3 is CASSRGLAGPQETQYF. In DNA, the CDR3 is TGTGCCAGCAGTCGTGGACTAGCGGGGCCCCAAGAGACCCAGTACTTC.